This T cell receptor beta chain is drawn from a study of human T cells and chemical hapten exposure. General observations from the study: Those TCRs sitting above 1 in 1000 frequency stayed the same with DPC sensitization.

The time point was: healthy volunteer bleed at 6 weeks. The authors extracted total RNA from unfractionated whole blood. Individual cDNA molecules each carried unique molecular identifiers attached by the library. TCRdb reanalysed the RACE reads using MiXCR and keeps one entry per CDR3 protein. The table lists roughly 71,000 distinct CDR3 sequences, about 6% of them singletons. Details on this clonotype: Its antigen is not identified. A clone one base away is much larger, so this may be a read error.

The CDR3 length is 14 residues. V lost 7 bases and J lost 0, with 12 bases in between. The sequence was collected from a female donor in good health. Some clones in this sample may be carry-over from other donors' samples. This chain connects TRBV12-3 or TRBV12-4 to TRBJ1-1; no clear D gene. The sample comprised whole blood. CDR3 bases: TGTGCCAGCAAACCCACAGTTATGAACACTGAAGCTTTCTTT. Protein product: CASKPTVMNTEAFF.